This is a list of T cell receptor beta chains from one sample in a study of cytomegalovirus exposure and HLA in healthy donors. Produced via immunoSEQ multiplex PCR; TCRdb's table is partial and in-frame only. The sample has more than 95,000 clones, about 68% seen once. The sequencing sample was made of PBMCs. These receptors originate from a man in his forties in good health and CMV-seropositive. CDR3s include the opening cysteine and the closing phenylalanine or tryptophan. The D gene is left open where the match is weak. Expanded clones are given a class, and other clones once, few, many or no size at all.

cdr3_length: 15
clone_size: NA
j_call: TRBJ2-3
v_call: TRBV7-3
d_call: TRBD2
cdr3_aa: CASSWLAEHTDTQYF
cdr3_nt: TGTGCCAGCAGCTGGCTAGCGGAGCACACAGATACGCAGTATTTT

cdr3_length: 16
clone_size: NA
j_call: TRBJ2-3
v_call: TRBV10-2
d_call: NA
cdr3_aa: CASSDKGGADTDTQYF
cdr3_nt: TGCGCCAGCAGTGACAAGGGGGGGGCCGACACAGATACGCAGTATTTT

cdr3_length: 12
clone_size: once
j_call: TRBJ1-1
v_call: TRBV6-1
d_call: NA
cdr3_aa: CASKKLATEAFF
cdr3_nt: TGTGCCAGCAAAAAACTCGCCACTGAAGCTTTCTTT

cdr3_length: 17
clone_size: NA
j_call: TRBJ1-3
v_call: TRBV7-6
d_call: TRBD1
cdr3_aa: CASSSSPGQGSGNTIYF
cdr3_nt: TGTGCCAGCAGCTCGAGCCCGGGACAGGGATCTGGAAACACCATATATTTT

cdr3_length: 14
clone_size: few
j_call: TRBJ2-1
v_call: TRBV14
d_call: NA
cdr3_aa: CASSQFDSRNEQFF
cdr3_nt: TGTGCCAGCAGCCAATTTGACAGTCGCAATGAGCAGTTCTTC

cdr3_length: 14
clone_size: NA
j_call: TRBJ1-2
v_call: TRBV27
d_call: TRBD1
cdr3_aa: CASSLSRQGYGYTF
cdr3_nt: TGTGCCAGCAGTTTATCGCGACAGGGCTATGGCTACACCTTC

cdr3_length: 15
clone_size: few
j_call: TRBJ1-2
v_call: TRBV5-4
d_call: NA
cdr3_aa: CASSLKPGEVYGYTF
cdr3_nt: TGTGCCAGCAGCTTGAAGCCTGGCGAGGTCTATGGCTACACCTTC

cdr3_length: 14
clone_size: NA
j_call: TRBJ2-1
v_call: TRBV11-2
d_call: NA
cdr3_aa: CASSLEDRYNEQFF
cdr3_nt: TGTGCCAGCAGCTTAGAAGACAGGTACAATGAGCAGTTCTTC

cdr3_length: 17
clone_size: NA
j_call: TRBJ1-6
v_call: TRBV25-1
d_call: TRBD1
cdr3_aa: CASSPDPGQGSGSPLHF
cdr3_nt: TGTGCCAGCAGCCCCGATCCGGGACAGGGGTCAGGGTCACCCCTCCACTTT

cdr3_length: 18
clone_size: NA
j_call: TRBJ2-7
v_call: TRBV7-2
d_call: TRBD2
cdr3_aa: CASSKRTSDITSSYEQYF
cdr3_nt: TGTGCCAGCAGCAAAAGGACTAGCGACATAACAAGCTCCTACGAGCAGTACTTC

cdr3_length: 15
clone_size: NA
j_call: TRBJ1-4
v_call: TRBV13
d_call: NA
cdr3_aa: CASSFQSATNEKLFF
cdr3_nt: TGTGCCAGCAGCTTCCAGTCTGCAACTAATGAAAAACTGTTTTTT

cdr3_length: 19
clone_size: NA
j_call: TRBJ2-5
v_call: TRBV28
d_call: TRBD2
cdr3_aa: CASSPMVSSGSGVQETQYF
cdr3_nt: TGTGCCAGCAGTCCCATGGTCAGTAGCGGGAGTGGGGTCCAAGAGACCCAGTACTTC

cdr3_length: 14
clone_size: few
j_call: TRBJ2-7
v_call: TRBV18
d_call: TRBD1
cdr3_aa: CASSPDRDDYEQYF
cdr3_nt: TGTGCCAGCTCACCGGACAGGGACGACTACGAGCAGTACTTC

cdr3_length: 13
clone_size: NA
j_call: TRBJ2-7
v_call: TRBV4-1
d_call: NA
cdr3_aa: CASSQVRETEQYF
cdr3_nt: TGCGCCAGCAGCCAAGTCCGGGAGACGGAGCAGTACTTC

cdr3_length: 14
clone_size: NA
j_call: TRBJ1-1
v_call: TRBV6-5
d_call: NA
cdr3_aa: CASSYSPRNTEAFF
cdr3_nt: TGTGCCAGCAGTTACTCCCCGCGGAACACTGAAGCTTTCTTT

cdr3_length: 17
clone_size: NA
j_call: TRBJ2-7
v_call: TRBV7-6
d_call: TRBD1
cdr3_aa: CASSLVSGGQGHYEQYF
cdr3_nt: TGTGCCAGCAGCTTAGTTTCCGGCGGACAGGGGCATTACGAGCAGTACTTC

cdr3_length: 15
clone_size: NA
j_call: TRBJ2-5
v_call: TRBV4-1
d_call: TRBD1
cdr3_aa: CASSRGQGEGETQYF
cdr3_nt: TGCGCCAGCAGCCGGGGACAGGGTGAGGGAGAGACCCAGTACTTC

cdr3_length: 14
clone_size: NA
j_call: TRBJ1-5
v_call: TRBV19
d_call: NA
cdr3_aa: CASSRAGSNQPQHF
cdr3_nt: TGTGCCAGTAGTCGGGCAGGGAGCAATCAGCCCCAGCATTTT

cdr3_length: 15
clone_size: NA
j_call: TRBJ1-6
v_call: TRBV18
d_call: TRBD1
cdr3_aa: CASSTGQANNSPLHF
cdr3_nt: TGTGCCAGCTCAACCGGACAGGCGAATAATTCACCCCTCCACTTT

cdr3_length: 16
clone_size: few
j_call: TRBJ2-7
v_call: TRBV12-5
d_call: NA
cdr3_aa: CASGFVRPDRRYEQYF
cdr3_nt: TGTGCTAGTGGTTTTGTCAGGCCGGACAGACGATACGAGCAGTACTTC

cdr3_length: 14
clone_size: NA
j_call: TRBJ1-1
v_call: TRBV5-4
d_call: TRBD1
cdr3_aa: CASSSGQGSPEAFF
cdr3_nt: TGTGCCAGCAGCAGCGGACAGGGGTCTCCTGAAGCTTTCTTT

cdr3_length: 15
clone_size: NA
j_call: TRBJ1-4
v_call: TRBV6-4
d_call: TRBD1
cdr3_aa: CASRKTGGMGEKLFF
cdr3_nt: TGTGCCAGCAGAAAAACAGGGGGTATGGGTGAAAAACTGTTTTTT

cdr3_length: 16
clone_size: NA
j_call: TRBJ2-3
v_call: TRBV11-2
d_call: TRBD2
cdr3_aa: CASSFVLAGVPDTQYF
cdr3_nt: TGTGCCAGCAGCTTCGTACTAGCGGGAGTTCCAGATACGCAGTATTTT

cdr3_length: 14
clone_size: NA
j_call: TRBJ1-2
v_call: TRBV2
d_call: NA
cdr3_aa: CASSEGGPTYGYTF
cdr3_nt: TGTGCCAGCAGTGAAGGTGGGCCGACCTATGGCTACACCTTC

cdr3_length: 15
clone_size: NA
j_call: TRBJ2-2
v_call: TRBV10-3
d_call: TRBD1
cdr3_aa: CAISPGQTDPGELFF
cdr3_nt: TGTGCCATCAGTCCGGGACAGACCGATCCCGGGGAGCTGTTTTTT

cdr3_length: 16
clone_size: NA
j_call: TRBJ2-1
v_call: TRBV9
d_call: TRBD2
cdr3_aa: CASSVLGTSGSNEQFF
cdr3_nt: TGTGCCAGCAGCGTCCTTGGGACTAGCGGGAGTAATGAGCAGTTCTTC

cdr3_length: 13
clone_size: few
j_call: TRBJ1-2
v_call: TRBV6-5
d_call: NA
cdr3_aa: CASSLQGNYGYTF
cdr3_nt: TGTGCCAGCAGTCTACAGGGCAACTATGGCTACACCTTC

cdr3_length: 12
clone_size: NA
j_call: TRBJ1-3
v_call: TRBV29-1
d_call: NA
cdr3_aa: CSVFISGNTIYF
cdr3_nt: TGCAGCGTTTTCATCTCTGGAAACACCATATATTTT

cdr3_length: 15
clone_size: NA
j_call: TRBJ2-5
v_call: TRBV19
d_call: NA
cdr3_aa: CASSIVGTGEETQYF
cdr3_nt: TGTGCCAGTAGTATAGTCGGGACGGGGGAAGAGACCCAGTACTTC